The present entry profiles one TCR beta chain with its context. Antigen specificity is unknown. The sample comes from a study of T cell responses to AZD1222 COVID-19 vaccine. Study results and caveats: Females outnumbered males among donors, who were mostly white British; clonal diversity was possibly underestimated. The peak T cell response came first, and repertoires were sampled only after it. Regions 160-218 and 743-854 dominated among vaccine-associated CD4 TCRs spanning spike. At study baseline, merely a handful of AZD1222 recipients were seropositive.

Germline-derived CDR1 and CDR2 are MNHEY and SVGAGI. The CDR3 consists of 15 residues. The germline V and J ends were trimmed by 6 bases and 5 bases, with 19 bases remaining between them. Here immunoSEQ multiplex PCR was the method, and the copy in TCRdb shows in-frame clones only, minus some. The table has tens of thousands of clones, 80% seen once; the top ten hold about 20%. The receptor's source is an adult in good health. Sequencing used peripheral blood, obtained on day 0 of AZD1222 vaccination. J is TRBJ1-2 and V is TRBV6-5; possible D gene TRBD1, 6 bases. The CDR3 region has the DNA TGTGCCAGCAGCACTCAGACAGGTCGAACATATGGCTACACCTTC. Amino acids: CASSTQTGRTYGYTF.